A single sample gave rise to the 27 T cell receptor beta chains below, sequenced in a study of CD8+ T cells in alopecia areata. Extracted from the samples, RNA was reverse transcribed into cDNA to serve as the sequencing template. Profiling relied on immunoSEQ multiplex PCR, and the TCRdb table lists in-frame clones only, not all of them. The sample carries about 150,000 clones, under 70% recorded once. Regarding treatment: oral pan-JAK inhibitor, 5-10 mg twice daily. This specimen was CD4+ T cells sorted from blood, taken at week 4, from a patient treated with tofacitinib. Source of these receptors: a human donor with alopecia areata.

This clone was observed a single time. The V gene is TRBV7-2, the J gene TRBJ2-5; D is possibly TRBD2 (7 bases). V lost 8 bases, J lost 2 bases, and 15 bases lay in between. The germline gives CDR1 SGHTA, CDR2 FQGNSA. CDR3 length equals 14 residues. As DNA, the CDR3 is TGTGCCAGCGCTCGCGGGGGCCCTCAAGAGACCCAGTACTTC. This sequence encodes CASARGGPQETQYF.

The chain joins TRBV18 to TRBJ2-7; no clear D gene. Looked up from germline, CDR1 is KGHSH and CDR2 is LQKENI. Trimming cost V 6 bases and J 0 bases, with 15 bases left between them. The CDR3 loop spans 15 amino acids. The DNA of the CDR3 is TGTGCCAGCTCCCGCCTTGCAGTAAGCTCCTACGAGCAGTACTTC. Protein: CASSRLAVSSYEQYF.

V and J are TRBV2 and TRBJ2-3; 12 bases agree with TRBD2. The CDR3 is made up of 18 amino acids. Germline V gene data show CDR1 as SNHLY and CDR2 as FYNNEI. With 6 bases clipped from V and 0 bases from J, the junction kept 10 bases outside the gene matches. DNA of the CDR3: TGTGCCAGCAGCAGCCCAGGACTAGCGGGGACCAGCACAGATACGCAGTATTTT. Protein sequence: CASSSPGLAGTSTDTQYF.

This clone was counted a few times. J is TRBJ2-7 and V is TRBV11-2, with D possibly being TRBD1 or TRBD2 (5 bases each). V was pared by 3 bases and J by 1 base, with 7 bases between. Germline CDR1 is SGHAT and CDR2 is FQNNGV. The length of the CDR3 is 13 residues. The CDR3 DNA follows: TGTGCCAGCAGCTTTGGGGGTTCCTACGAGCAGTACTTC. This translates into CASSFGGSYEQYF. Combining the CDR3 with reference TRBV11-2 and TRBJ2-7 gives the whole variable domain EAGVAQSPRYKIIEKRQSVAFWCNPISGHATLYWYQQILGQGPKLLIQFQNNGVVDDSQLPKDRFSAERLKGVDSTLKIQPAKLEDSAVYLCASSFGGSYEQYFGPGTRLTVT.

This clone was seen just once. The CDR3 loop reads CASSDGLAGPNEQFF. As DNA, the CDR3 is TGTGCCAGCAGCGATGGACTAGCGGGGCCCAATGAGCAGTTCTTC. The chain joins TRBV7-8 to TRBJ2-1; 12 bases are shared with TRBD2. This CDR3 has 15 amino acids. CDR1 is SGHVS, CDR2 FQNEAQ, per germline. The V gene end was trimmed by 5 bases and the J gene end by 6 bases; junction bases not matched to a gene: 5.

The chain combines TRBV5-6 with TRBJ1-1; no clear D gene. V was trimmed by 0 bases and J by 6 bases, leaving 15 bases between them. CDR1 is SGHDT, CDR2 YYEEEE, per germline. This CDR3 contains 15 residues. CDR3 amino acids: CASSLGEADPPEAFF. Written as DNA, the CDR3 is TGTGCCAGCAGCTTGGGGGAGGCAGACCCCCCTGAAGCTTTCTTT.

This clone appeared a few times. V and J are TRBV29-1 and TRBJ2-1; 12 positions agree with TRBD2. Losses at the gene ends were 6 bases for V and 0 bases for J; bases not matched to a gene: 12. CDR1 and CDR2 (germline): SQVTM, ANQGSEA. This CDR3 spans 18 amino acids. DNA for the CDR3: TGCAGCGTGAATTCACTAGCGGGGGGCCAGAGCTCCTACAATGAGCAGTTCTTC. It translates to CSVNSLAGGQSSYNEQFF.

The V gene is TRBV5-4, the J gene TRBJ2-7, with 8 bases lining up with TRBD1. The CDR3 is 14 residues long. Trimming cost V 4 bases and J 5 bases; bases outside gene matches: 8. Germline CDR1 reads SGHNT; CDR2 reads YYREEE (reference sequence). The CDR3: CASSDGQGRNEQYF. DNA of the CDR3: TGTGCCAGCAGCGACGGACAGGGTAGGAACGAGCAGTACTTC.

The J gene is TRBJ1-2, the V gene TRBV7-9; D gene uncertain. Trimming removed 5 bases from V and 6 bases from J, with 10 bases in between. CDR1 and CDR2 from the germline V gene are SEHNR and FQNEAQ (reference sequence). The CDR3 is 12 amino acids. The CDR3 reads CASSLPRHGYTF. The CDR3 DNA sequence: TGTGCCAGCAGCCTACCCCGACATGGCTACACCTTC.

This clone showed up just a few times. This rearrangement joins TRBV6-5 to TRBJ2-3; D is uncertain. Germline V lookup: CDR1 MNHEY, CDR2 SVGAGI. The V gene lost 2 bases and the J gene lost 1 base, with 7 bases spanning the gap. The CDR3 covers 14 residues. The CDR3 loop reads CASSYGVGTDTQYF. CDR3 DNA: TGTGCCAGCAGTTACGGAGTGGGCACAGATACGCAGTATTTT.

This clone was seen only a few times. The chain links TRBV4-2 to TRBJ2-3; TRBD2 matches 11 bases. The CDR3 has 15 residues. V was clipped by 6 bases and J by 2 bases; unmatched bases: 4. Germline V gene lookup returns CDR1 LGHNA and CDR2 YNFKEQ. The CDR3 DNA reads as TGTGCCAGCAGGGATAGCGGGGGGGCCACAGATACGCAGTATTTT. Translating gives CASRDSGGATDTQYF.

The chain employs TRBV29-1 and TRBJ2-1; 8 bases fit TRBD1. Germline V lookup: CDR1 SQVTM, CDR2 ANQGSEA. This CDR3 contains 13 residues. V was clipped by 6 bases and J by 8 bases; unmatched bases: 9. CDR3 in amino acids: CSVHRTGRDEQFF. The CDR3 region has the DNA TGCAGCGTACATAGGACAGGGCGGGATGAGCAGTTCTTC.

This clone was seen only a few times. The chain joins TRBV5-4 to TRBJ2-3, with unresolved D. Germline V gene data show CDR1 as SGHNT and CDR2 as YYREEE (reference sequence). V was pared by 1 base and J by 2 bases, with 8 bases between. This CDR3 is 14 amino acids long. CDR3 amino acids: CASSLIQYTDTQYF. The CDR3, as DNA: TGTGCCAGCAGCTTGATCCAGTACACAGATACGCAGTATTTT.

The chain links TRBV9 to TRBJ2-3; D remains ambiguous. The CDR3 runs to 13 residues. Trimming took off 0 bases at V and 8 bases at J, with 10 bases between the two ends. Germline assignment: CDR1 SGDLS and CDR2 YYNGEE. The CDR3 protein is CASSVGASGTQYF. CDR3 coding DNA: TGTGCCAGCAGCGTAGGAGCGTCGGGTACGCAGTATTTT.

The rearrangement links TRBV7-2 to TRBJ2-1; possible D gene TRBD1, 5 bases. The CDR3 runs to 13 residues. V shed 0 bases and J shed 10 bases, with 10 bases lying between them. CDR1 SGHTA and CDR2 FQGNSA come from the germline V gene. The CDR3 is CASSLAMQGEQFF. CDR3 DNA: TGTGCCAGCAGCTTAGCGATGCAGGGCGAGCAGTTCTTC. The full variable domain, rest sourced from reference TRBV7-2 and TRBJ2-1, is GAGVSQSPSNKVTEKGKDVELRCDPISGHTALYWYRQSLGQGLEFLIYFQGNSAPDKSGLPSDRFSAERTGGSVSTLTIQRTQQEDSAVYLCASSLAMQGEQFFGPGTRLTVL.

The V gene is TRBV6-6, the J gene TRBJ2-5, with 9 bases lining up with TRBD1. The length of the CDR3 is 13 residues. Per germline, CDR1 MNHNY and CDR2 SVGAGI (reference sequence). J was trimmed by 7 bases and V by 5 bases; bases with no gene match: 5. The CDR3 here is CASSPGTGTTQYF. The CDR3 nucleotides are TGTGCCAGCAGTCCCGGGACAGGGACGACCCAGTACTTC.

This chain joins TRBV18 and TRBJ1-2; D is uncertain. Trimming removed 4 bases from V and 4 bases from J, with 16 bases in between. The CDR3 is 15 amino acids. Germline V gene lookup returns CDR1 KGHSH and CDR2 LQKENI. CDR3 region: CASSQNEHLSYGYTF. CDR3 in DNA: TGTGCCAGCTCACAAAACGAACACCTCTCCTATGGCTACACCTTC.

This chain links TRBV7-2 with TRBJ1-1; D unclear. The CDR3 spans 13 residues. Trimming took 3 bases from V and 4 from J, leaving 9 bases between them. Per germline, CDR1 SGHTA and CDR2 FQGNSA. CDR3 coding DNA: TGTGCCAGCAGCTTGGGGAGCGGCACTGAAGCTTTCTTT. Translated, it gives CASSLGSGTEAFF.

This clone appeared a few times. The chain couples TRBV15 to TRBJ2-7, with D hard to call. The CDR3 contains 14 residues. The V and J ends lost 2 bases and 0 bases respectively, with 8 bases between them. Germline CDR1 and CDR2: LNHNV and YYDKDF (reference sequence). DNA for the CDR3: TGTGCCACCAGCAGACATTCCAGCTCCTACGAGCAGTACTTC. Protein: CATSRHSSSYEQYF.

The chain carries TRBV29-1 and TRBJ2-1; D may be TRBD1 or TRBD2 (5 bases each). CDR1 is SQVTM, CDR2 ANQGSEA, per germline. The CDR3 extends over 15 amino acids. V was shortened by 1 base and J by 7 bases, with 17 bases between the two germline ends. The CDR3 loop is CSVEGGEGSWNEQFF. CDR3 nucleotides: TGCAGCGTTGAAGGAGGGGAAGGGAGCTGGAATGAGCAGTTCTTC.

As DNA, the CDR3 is TGTGCCAGCAGCCTAGGGGACAATACGGTGAGGGCTTTCTTT. Its protein is CASSLGDNTVRAFF. The genes are TRBV7-2 and TRBJ1-1; D perhaps matches TRBD1 (6 bases). This CDR3 has 14 amino acids. V gave up 5 bases and J gave up 11 bases, with 21 bases separating them. CDR1 and CDR2 from the germline V gene are SGHTA and FQGNSA.

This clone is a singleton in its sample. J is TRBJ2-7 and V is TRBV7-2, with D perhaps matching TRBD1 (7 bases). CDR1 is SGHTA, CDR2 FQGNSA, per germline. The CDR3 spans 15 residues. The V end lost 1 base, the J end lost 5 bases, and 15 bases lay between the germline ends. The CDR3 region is CASSLVGTAGHEQYF. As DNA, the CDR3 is TGTGCCAGCAGCTTAGTTGGGACAGCGGGCCACGAGCAGTACTTC.

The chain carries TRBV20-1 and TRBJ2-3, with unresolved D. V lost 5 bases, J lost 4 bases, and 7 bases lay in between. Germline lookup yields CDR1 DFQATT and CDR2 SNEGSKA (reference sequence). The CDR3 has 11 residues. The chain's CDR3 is CSASRSDTQYF. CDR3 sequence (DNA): TGCAGTGCTTCGAGGTCAGATACGCAGTATTTT.

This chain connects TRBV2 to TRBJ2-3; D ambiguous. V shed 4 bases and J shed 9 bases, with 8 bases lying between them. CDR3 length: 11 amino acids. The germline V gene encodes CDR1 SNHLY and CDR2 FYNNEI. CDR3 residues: CASSGWGTQYF. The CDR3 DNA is TGTGCCAGCAGTGGGTGGGGAACGCAGTATTTT. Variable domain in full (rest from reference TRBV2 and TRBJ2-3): EPEVTQTPSHQVTQMGQEVILRCVPISNHLYFYWYRQILGQKVEFLVSFYNNEISEKSEIFDDQFSVERPDGSNFTLKIRSTKLEDSAMYFCASSGWGTQYFGPGTRLTVL.

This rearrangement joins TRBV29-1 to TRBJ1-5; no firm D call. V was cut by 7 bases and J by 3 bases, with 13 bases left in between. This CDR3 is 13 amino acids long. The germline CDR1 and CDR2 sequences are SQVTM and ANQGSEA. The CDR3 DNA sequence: TGCAGCGCCCGCGGTGGCTTCAATCAGCCCCAGCATTTT. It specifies CSARGGFNQPQHF.

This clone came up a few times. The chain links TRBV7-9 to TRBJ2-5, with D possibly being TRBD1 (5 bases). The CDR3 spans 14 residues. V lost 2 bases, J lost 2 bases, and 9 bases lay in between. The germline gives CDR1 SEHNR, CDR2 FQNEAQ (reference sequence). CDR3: CASSLSTEQETQYF. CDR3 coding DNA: TGTGCCAGCAGCTTATCGACAGAACAAGAGACCCAGTACTTC.

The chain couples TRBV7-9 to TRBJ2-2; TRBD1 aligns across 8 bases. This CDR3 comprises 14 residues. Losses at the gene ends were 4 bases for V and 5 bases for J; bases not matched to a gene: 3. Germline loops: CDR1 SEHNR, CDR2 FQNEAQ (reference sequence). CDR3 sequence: CASSSDRGTGELFF. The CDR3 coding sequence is TGTGCCAGCAGCTCAGACAGGGGAACCGGGGAGCTGTTTTTT. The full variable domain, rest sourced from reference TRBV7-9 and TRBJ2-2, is DTGVSQNPRHKITKRGQNVTFRCDPISEHNRLYWYRQTLGQGPEFLTYFQNEAQLEKSRLLSDRFSAERPKGSFSTLEIQRTEQGDSAMYLCASSSDRGTGELFFGEGSRLTVL.